The 20 T cell receptor beta chains given below trace back to one sample, sequenced in a study of T cells in Graves' hyperthyroidism and ophthalmopathy. Amplification of TCR beta CDR3 regions was performed using RNA transcripts as template. The HTBI primer set drove a first-round RT-PCR of the TCR CDR3. TCRdb reprocessed the multiplex PCR reads with MiXCR, giving one entry per CDR3 protein. This table holds 75,000 to 100,000 distinct CDR3 sequences, approximately 42% found once. The specimen sequenced was peripheral blood or thyroid tissue (not recorded which). Every receptor here comes from a woman aged 25 to 39 with Graves' hyperthyroidism.

V usage is TRBV7-3 and J usage is TRBJ1-2; possibly TRBD1 for D (5 bases). The V end was cut by 7 bases, the J end by 4 bases, with 19 bases between. The CDR3 runs to 15 residues. CDR1 SGHTA and CDR2 FQGTGA come from the germline V gene. CDR3 loop: CASTPTGRETYGYTF. The DNA for the CDR3 is TGTGCCAGCACCCCGACGGGGCGAGAAACCTATGGCTACACCTTC.

The chain joins TRBV12-5 to TRBJ2-2; D is unresolved. The CDR3 spans 18 residues. Germline V gene lookup returns CDR1 LGHNT and CDR2 FRNRAP. Trimming took 6 bases from V and 6 from J, leaving 26 bases between them. This chain's CDR3 is CASGWLLGPQPTPGELFF. In nucleotides, the CDR3 is TGTGCTAGTGGCTGGCTGTTGGGCCCTCAACCCACTCCCGGGGAGCTGTTTTTT.

Concerning this clonotype: This likely comes from a read error, as the CDR3 has no conserved phenylalanine or tryptophan at its end. The DNA is left out, because the CDR3 cannot be placed on it with certainty; the CDR3 is given as TCRdb lists it. The rearrangement joins TRBV10-3 to TRBJ1-2; the D call of TRBD1 is as the table states it, not checked on the DNA. CDR1 is ENHRY, CDR2 SYGVKD, per germline. Inclusive of both ends, the CDR3 amounts to 8 amino acids. The CDR3 sequence is CAISRAGT.

With respect to this clonotype: Compared with germline, one end of the junction differs, possibly owing to a read error. J is TRBJ1-1 and V is TRBV7-6; D uncertain. Germline V gene data show CDR1 as SGHVS and CDR2 as FNYEAQ. The CDR3 sequence is 10 residues long. CDR3 bases: TGTGCCAGCAGGGAAAGGGCAGCTTTCTTC. It yields the protein CASRERAAFF. The full variable domain, rest sourced from reference TRBV7-6 and TRBJ1-1, is GAGVSQSPRYKVTKRGQDVALRCDPISGHVSLYWYRQALGQGPEFLTYFNYEAQQDKSGLPNDRFSAERPEGSISTLTIQRTEQRDSAMYRCASRERAAFFGQGTRLTVV.

This clonotype was seen at least ten times. The chain carries TRBV25-1 and TRBJ1-1, with D possibly matching TRBD1 (6 bases). The CDR3 contains 13 residues. The ends were cut back, 4 bases at V and 6 bases at J, with 12 bases in the middle. CDR1 and CDR2 (germline): MGHDK, SYGVNS. In nucleotides, the CDR3 is TGTGCCAGCAGTGCAACAGGGCTTGCTGAAGCTTTCTTT. Its translation is CASSATGLAEAFF.

This clonotype came up once. A junction boundary mismatches the germline segment, possibly from a read error. The chain has TRBV7-6 and TRBJ1-4; no clear D. The germline V gene encodes CDR1 SGHVS and CDR2 FNYEAQ. This CDR3 region has 15 residues. In DNA form, the CDR3 reads TGTGCCAGCAGCTCCCGCGACACAGCCGATAAAAAACTGGTTTTT. Its protein is CASSSRDTADKKLVF.

The chain joins TRBV7-7 to TRBJ2-6, with D unclear. The germline V and J ends were trimmed by 4 bases and 1 base, with 11 bases remaining between them. The CDR3 is 16 amino acids. CDR1 and CDR2 (germline): SSHAT, FNYEAQ (reference sequence). The CDR3 protein is CASSSGRGSGANVLTF. Here the CDR3 DNA reads TGTGCCAGCAGCTCCGGACGTGGGTCTGGGGCCAACGTCCTGACTTTC.

Details on this clonotype: The junction differs from germline at one of its ends, possibly a read error. The chain carries TRBV7-8 and TRBJ1-1; D is unclear. Germline V lookup: CDR1 SGHVS, CDR2 FQNEAQ. The CDR3 totals 15 residues. CDR3 amino acids: CASSLNLRGRAEASF. CDR3 sequence (DNA): TGTGCTAGCAGCTTAAACCTCCGAGGGCGGGCTGAAGCTTCCTTT. Drawing the rest from reference TRBV7-8 and TRBJ1-1, the complete variable domain is GAGVSQSPRYKVAKRGQDVALRCDPISGHVSLFWYQQALGQGPEFLTYFQNEAQLDKSGLPSDRFFAERPEGSVSTLKIQRTQQEDSAVYLCASSLNLRGRAEASFGQGTRLTVV.

Ten or more counts support this clonotype. CDR3 sequence: CASSPWAGELFF. The CDR3 coding sequence is TGTGCCAGCAGCCCATGGGCCGGGGAGCTGTTTTTT. The chain couples TRBV5-8 to TRBJ2-2; D unresolved. Germline V lookup: CDR1 SGHTS, CDR2 YDEGEE. The CDR3 covers 12 residues. The V and J ends lost 4 bases and 6 bases respectively, with 7 bases between them.

Ten or more counts support this clonotype. This sequence joins TRBV6-6 and TRBJ2-5, with a possible D match to TRBD1 (5 bases). The CDR3 is made up of 14 amino acids. Germline CDR1 reads MNHNY; CDR2 reads SVGAGI (reference sequence). Trimming cost V 6 bases and J 1 base, with 12 bases left between them. CDR3 in amino acids: CASRITGPQETQYF. The CDR3 coding sequence is TGTGCCAGCAGGATAACAGGTCCCCAAGAGACCCAGTACTTC.

As regards this clonotype: Since a much larger clone is just one base distant, this may be a read error. The CDR3 does not close with the conserved phenylalanine or tryptophan, likely indicating a read error. The V gene is TRBV7-6, the J gene TRBJ2-2; D might be TRBD1 (8 bases). This CDR3 contains 16 residues. Germline V CDR1 and CDR2: SGHVS, FNYEAQ. Trimming removed 5 bases at V and 0 bases at J, with 13 bases between. The DNA for the CDR3 is TGTGCCAGCAGCCCCACAGGGGGGGCGAACACCGGGGAGCTGTTTTCT. It is translated as CASSPTGGANTGELFS.

The CDR3 nucleotides are TGTGCCAGTAGTCGACTAGCGGTAGGGTCGGAGACCCAGTACTTC. Protein: CASSRLAVGSETQYF. This sequence joins TRBV19 and TRBJ2-5; 9 bases are shared with TRBD2. Germline V CDR1 and CDR2: LNHDA, SQIVND (reference sequence). V shed 5 bases, J shed 5 bases, and the junction held 9 bases outside the gene matches. This CDR3 region has 15 residues.

This clonotype was seen at least ten times. The rearrangement joins TRBV9 to TRBJ2-7, with D tentatively TRBD2 (6 bases). The CDR3 extends over 15 amino acids. Between the trimmed V and J ends, which lost 7 bases and 0 bases, there was a span of 17 bases. Germline V CDR1 and CDR2: SGDLS, YYNGEE. The CDR3 DNA follows: TGTGCCAGCTACCCTTTAGGAGGGCTCTCCTACGAGCAGTACTTC. It specifies CASYPLGGLSYEQYF.

This clonotype was seen at least ten times. The J gene is TRBJ2-2, the V gene TRBV20-1; 8 positions agree with TRBD2. V lost 2 bases to trimming and J lost 4 bases; unmatched junction nucleotides: 12. The germline V gene has CDR1 DFQATT and CDR2 SNEGSKA (reference sequence). The CDR3 runs 17 residues. The CDR3 here is CSARFRGTRGSTGELFF. For the CDR3, the DNA is TGCAGTGCTAGATTTCGGGGGACTAGAGGCTCCACCGGGGAGCTGTTTTTT.

Many counts were recorded for this clonotype. The gene calls are TRBV2 and TRBJ2-7, with TRBD2 matching over 8 bases. The CDR3 contains 14 residues. Trimming removed 7 bases from V and 2 bases from J; junction bases left unmatched: 7. Germline values: CDR1 SNHLY, CDR2 FYNNEI. Here the CDR3 DNA reads TGTGCCAGCACCCCCACTAGCGGAGCCTACGAGCAGTACTTC. Encoded protein: CASTPTSGAYEQYF.

This clonotype was observed once. The rearrangement joins TRBV19 to TRBJ2-6, with 11 bases fitting TRBD1. The CDR3 totals 17 residues. V lost 7 bases, J lost 4 bases, and 9 bases stayed unmatched. CDR1 and CDR2 from the germline V gene are LNHDA and SQIVND (reference sequence). CDR3 residues: CASTIGQGAAGANVLTF. The CDR3 DNA sequence: TGTGCCAGTACGATCGGACAGGGGGCGGCCGGGGCCAACGTCCTGACTTTC. Full variable domain (outside the CDR3, taken from reference TRBV19 and TRBJ2-6): DGGITQSPKYLFRKEGQNVTLSCEQNLNHDAMYWYRQDPGQGLRLIYYSQIVNDFQKGDIAEGYSVSREKKESFPLTVTSAQKNPTAFYLCASTIGQGAAGANVLTFGAGSRLTVL.

For this clonotype: The conserved final phenylalanine or tryptophan is absent from the CDR3, which likely points to a read error. The V call is TRBV11-2, the J call TRBJ1-5, with D possibly TRBD1 on 6 matching bases. Germline lookup yields CDR1 SGHAT and CDR2 FQNNGV. This CDR3 is 15 amino acids long. Trimming shortened V by 2 bases and J by 3 bases, and 11 bases separated the two germline ends. Here the CDR3 reads CASSLNSGVNQPQHL. DNA for the CDR3: TGTGCCAGCAGCTTAAATTCAGGGGTCAATCAGCCCCAGCATCTT.

This clonotype was detected many times. The chain employs TRBV7-9 and TRBJ2-6; no definite D call. CDR3 size: 20 residues. CDR1 and CDR2 from the germline V gene are SEHNR and FQNEAQ (reference sequence). V was pared by 5 bases and J by 1 base, with 24 bases between. CDR3 sequence reads: CASSPLWGVLRKSGANVLTF. The CDR3 DNA reads as TGTGCCAGCAGCCCCCTCTGGGGTGTCCTTCGAAAATCTGGGGCCAACGTCCTGACTTTC. Based on the CDR3 plus reference TRBV7-9 and TRBJ2-6, the full variable domain is DTGVSQNPRHKITKRGQNVTFRCDPISEHNRLYWYRQTLGQGPEFLTYFQNEAQLEKSRLLSDRFSAERPKGSFSTLEIQRTEQGDSAMYLCASSPLWGVLRKSGANVLTFGAGSRLTVL.

CDR3 sequence reads: CASLAGERETGELFF. The CDR3 DNA follows: TGTGCCAGTCTAGCGGGAGAACGTGAGACCGGGGAGCTGTTTTTT. This chain joins TRBV6-1 and TRBJ2-2; 10 bases map to TRBD2. After removal of 9 bases from V and 5 bases from J, the junction contained 9 bases not matched to a gene. The CDR3 sequence is 15 residues long. Germline values: CDR1 MNHNS, CDR2 SASEGT.

In regard to this clonotype: The junction does not match germline at one end; this may be a read error. This chain uses TRBV7-7 with TRBJ2-3, with D possibly matching TRBD2 (5 bases). CDR1 and CDR2 (germline): SSHAT, FNYEAQ (reference sequence). This CDR3 comprises 13 residues. CDR3 sequence (DNA): TGCGCTAGCAACTTGCGTGAAACAGATACGCAGTATTTT. Translation: CASNLRETDTQYF.